The rows below give T cell receptor beta chains drawn from one sample of a study of blood T cell repertoires in COVID-19. Only in-frame clones appear in the TCRdb table, and some are missing; sequencing was by immunoSEQ multiplex PCR. The profile shows some 56,000 clones, 86% of them singletons. The material sequenced was peripheral blood. Source of these receptors: a woman aged 80 or over with acute or convalescent COVID-19. Each CDR3 is given with its conserved first and last residue. A D gene is named only where the DNA matches it firmly. A clone size is listed for some rows: how often the clone was seen (once, few, many), or a class if it is expanded.

j_gene: TRBJ2-5; v_gene: TRBV3-1/TRBV3-2; d_gene: -; abundance: -; CDR3nt: TGTGCCAGCAGCCAATCGCGTCAAGAGACCCAGTACTTC; CDR3aa: CASSQSRQETQYF
j_gene: TRBJ2-3; v_gene: TRBV7-2; d_gene: TRBD1; abundance: once; CDR3nt: TGTGCCAGCAGCTTCCGACAGGGGGCGCTTGGGCAGTATTTT; CDR3aa: CASSFRQGALGQYF
j_gene: TRBJ2-1; v_gene: TRBV5-8; d_gene: -; abundance: -; CDR3nt: TGTGCCAGCATCCCTGGTGAGGGATTAAGCTCCTACAATGAGCAGTTCTTC; CDR3aa: CASIPGEGLSSYNEQFF
j_gene: TRBJ2-5; v_gene: TRBV9; d_gene: TRBD2; abundance: -; CDR3nt: TGTGCCAGCAGCGTCGGCACTAGCGGCGAGACCCAGTACTTC; CDR3aa: CASSVGTSGETQYF
j_gene: TRBJ1-5; v_gene: TRBV5-1; d_gene: -; abundance: -; CDR3nt: TGCGCCAGCAGCTTGAGGGCAGGGGATCAGCCCCAGCATTTT; CDR3aa: CASSLRAGDQPQHF
j_gene: TRBJ1-4; v_gene: TRBV2; d_gene: -; abundance: -; CDR3nt: TGTGCCAGCAGTGAACGCGGGTTAACTAATGAAAAACTGTTTTTT; CDR3aa: CASSERGLTNEKLFF
j_gene: TRBJ2-3; v_gene: TRBV5-1; d_gene: TRBD2; abundance: once; CDR3nt: TGCGCCAGCAGCTTGGCCCCTAGCGGGGGCACAGATACGCAGTATTTT; CDR3aa: CASSLAPSGGTDTQYF
j_gene: TRBJ2-5; v_gene: TRBV21-1; d_gene: -; abundance: -; CDR3nt: TGTGCCAGCAGCCCTAAGGGGGGGCACCCGAACACCTCAGGGGAGACCCAGTACTTC; CDR3aa: CASSPKGGHPNTSGETQYF
j_gene: TRBJ1-1; v_gene: TRBV2; d_gene: -; abundance: -; CDR3nt: TGTGCCAGCCTCGACGGGAGTTTGAACACTGAAGCTTTCTTT; CDR3aa: CASLDGSLNTEAFF
j_gene: TRBJ1-4; v_gene: TRBV6-2/TRBV6-3; d_gene: -; abundance: few; CDR3nt: TGTGCCAGCAGCCAAGGAGGTTGGCTTGAAAAACTGTTTTTT; CDR3aa: CASSQGGWLEKLFF
j_gene: TRBJ2-1; v_gene: TRBV19; d_gene: TRBD2; abundance: -; CDR3nt: TGTGCCAGTAGGACAGGAGCGGGGGGATACAATGAGCAGTTCTTC; CDR3aa: CASRTGAGGYNEQFF
j_gene: TRBJ1-2; v_gene: TRBV19; d_gene: TRBD1; abundance: -; CDR3nt: TGTGCCAGTGGGTTGGGCAGGGGGCAAAGGAGCTATGGCTACACCTTC; CDR3aa: CASGLGRGQRSYGYTF
j_gene: TRBJ2-5; v_gene: TRBV7-2; d_gene: TRBD2; abundance: -; CDR3nt: TGTGCCAGCAGCCGGACTAGCAGGGAAGAGACCCAGTACTTC; CDR3aa: CASSRTSREETQYF
j_gene: TRBJ1-6; v_gene: TRBV19; d_gene: TRBD1; abundance: -; CDR3nt: TGTGCCAGTAGTCCAGGGGGCTATAATTCACCCCTCCACTTT; CDR3aa: CASSPGGYNSPLHF
j_gene: TRBJ2-1; v_gene: TRBV6-6; d_gene: TRBD2; abundance: -; CDR3nt: TGTGCCAGCAGTCGTCCGGGACTAGCGGGAGGGCAAGGGTACAATGAGCAGTTCTTC; CDR3aa: CASSRPGLAGGQGYNEQFF
j_gene: TRBJ1-6; v_gene: TRBV19; d_gene: -; abundance: once; CDR3nt: TGTGCCAGTAGTATAGCCCTCCTCAGAAATTCACCCCTCCACTTT; CDR3aa: CASSIALLRNSPLHF
j_gene: TRBJ1-3; v_gene: TRBV2; d_gene: TRBD1; abundance: -; CDR3nt: TGTGCCAGCACAAGGGACAGGGGGTCCGGAAACACCATATATTTT; CDR3aa: CASTRDRGSGNTIYF
j_gene: TRBJ1-1; v_gene: TRBV30; d_gene: -; abundance: -; CDR3nt: TGTGCGTACAAAAGACACCCGAACACTGAAGCTTTCTTT; CDR3aa: CAYKRHPNTEAFF
j_gene: TRBJ2-1; v_gene: TRBV15; d_gene: TRBD2; abundance: -; CDR3nt: TGTGCCACCAGCAGAGATGTCAAGCGGGGCTACAATGAGCAGTTCTTC; CDR3aa: CATSRDVKRGYNEQFF
j_gene: TRBJ2-5; v_gene: TRBV15; d_gene: TRBD2; abundance: -; CDR3nt: TGTGCCACCAGCAGAGATCCCGCGGGGGGGGGTCAAGAGACCCAGTACTTC; CDR3aa: CATSRDPAGGGQETQYF
j_gene: TRBJ2-7; v_gene: TRBV10-2; d_gene: TRBD2; abundance: -; CDR3nt: TGCGCCCGCTTCCGGCGGGAGTCCTACGAGCAGTACTTC; CDR3aa: CARFRRESYEQYF
j_gene: TRBJ2-6; v_gene: TRBV3-1/TRBV3-2; d_gene: TRBD2; abundance: -; CDR3nt: TGTGCCAGCAGCCTCATGACTAGCGGGAGGGCCTCTGGGGCCAACGTCCTGACTTTC; CDR3aa: CASSLMTSGRASGANVLTF
j_gene: TRBJ2-3; v_gene: TRBV28; d_gene: TRBD2; abundance: -; CDR3nt: TGTGCCAGCACGGACAGACTAGCGGGGGGCCAGTCAGATACGCAGTATTTT; CDR3aa: CASTDRLAGGQSDTQYF
j_gene: TRBJ2-1; v_gene: TRBV5-1; d_gene: TRBD2; abundance: -; CDR3nt: TGCGCCAGCAGCTCCACTAGCGGGGGCACATACAATGAGCAGTTCTTC; CDR3aa: CASSSTSGGTYNEQFF
j_gene: TRBJ2-1; v_gene: TRBV18; d_gene: TRBD2; abundance: -; CDR3nt: TGTGCCAGCTCACCACTAGCGGGGATATACAATGAGCAGTTCTTC; CDR3aa: CASSPLAGIYNEQFF
j_gene: TRBJ2-1; v_gene: TRBV7-3; d_gene: -; abundance: -; CDR3nt: TGTGCCAGCAGCTTACGGGTTGGCAATGAGCAGTTCTTC; CDR3aa: CASSLRVGNEQFF
j_gene: TRBJ2-5; v_gene: TRBV6-5; d_gene: -; abundance: -; CDR3nt: TGTGCCAGCAGTTACTCTTCATTCGAGACCCAGTACTTC; CDR3aa: CASSYSSFETQYF
j_gene: TRBJ2-3; v_gene: TRBV7-6; d_gene: -; abundance: -; CDR3nt: TGTGCCAGCAGCTTAGGGGGGCGCACAGATACGCAGTATTTT; CDR3aa: CASSLGGRTDTQYF